This T cell receptor (beta chain) comes out of a study of blood T cell repertoires in COVID-19. Study-level background: From the United States, Italy and Spain came samples of acute and convalescent COVID-19. The analysed material was cDNA or gDNA that came from T cells, B-cell-depleted T cells, or PBMCs.

CDR3 length: 16 residues. Germline-derived CDR1 and CDR2 are LGHDT and YNNKEL (reference sequence). The V and J ends lost 3 bases and 7 bases, in that order; junction bases with no gene match: 8. Participant ages covered about 18 to 100 years across 24 US areas. Original handling: Reference gene primer amplification in the assay estimated nucleated cell counts. Libraries were prepared by immunoSEQ multiplex PCR; TCRdb keeps only in-frame clonotypes and omits some of them. Clonal size and the V and J genes are those of that table, whereas D and trimming came from the DNA. The table includes around 190,000 clones, about 82% detected once.

The genes are TRBV3-1 (or the pseudogene TRBV3-2) and TRBJ2-1; TRBD2 agrees at 11 bases. Material for sequencing was PBMCs or T cells enriched from blood (not recorded which). This TCR was sampled from a man between 40 and 49 years old with acute COVID-19. Here the CDR3 reads CASSQTLSGRVNEQFF. For the CDR3, the DNA is TGTGCCAGCAGCCAGACTCTTAGCGGGAGGGTGAATGAGCAGTTCTTC.